Listed below are T cell receptor beta chains from one sample, sequenced in a study of T cell repertoires in ileal Crohn's disease. Some clones are missing from TCRdb's copy, which holds only in-frame ones; the method was immunoSEQ multiplex PCR. Of some 7,300 clones listed, 80% to 95% were seen once; the top ten hold about 1.6%. The sequenced sample consisted of ileal tissue. Every receptor here comes from an adult with Crohn's disease. CDR3s include the opening cysteine and the closing phenylalanine or tryptophan. Each record gives: V gene, J gene, D gene, CDR3 protein, CDR3 DNA. The D gene is left open where the match is weak.

v_gene: TRBV7-8
j_gene: TRBJ2-3
d_gene: TRBD2
CDR3aa: CASSWSGRGIDTQYF
CDR3nt: TGTGCCAGCAGTTGGAGCGGGAGGGGGATAGATACGCAGTATTTT

v_gene: TRBV7-2
j_gene: TRBJ2-1
d_gene: NA
CDR3aa: CASSPDASGYEQFF
CDR3nt: TGTGCCAGCAGCCCTGACGCGAGCGGCTATGAGCAGTTCTTC

v_gene: TRBV2
j_gene: TRBJ1-6
d_gene: TRBD1
CDR3aa: CASSGDSLNSPLHF
CDR3nt: TGTGCCAGCAGTGGGGACAGTCTGAATTCACCCCTCCACTTT

v_gene: TRBV7-9
j_gene: TRBJ2-2
d_gene: NA
CDR3aa: CASSLAGAGNTGELFF
CDR3nt: TGTGCCAGCAGCTTAGCGGGGGCGGGGAACACCGGGGAGCTGTTTTTT

v_gene: TRBV19
j_gene: TRBJ2-6
d_gene: TRBD1
CDR3aa: CASMGTGKTGANVLTF
CDR3nt: TGTGCCAGTATGGGGACAGGGAAAACTGGGGCCAACGTCCTGACTTTC

v_gene: TRBV19
j_gene: TRBJ1-6
d_gene: TRBD1
CDR3aa: CAGSDRGHNSPLHF
CDR3nt: TGTGCCGGTAGCGACAGGGGGCACAATTCACCCCTCCACTTT

v_gene: TRBV5-1
j_gene: TRBJ1-1
d_gene: TRBD1
CDR3aa: CASSIEGTGHIGAFF
CDR3nt: TGCGCCAGCAGCATTGAGGGGACAGGACACATAGGGGCTTTCTTT

v_gene: TRBV10-1
j_gene: TRBJ2-1
d_gene: TRBD2
CDR3aa: CASSESGGSSYNEQFF
CDR3nt: TGCGCCAGCAGTGAGTCGGGCGGGAGTTCCTACAATGAGCAGTTCTTC

v_gene: TRBV6-1
j_gene: TRBJ1-1
d_gene: TRBD1
CDR3aa: CASRLEGASTEAFF
CDR3nt: TGTGCCAGCAGGCTAGAGGGGGCCTCCACTGAAGCTTTCTTT

v_gene: TRBV7-9
j_gene: TRBJ1-3
d_gene: NA
CDR3aa: CASSRELLGNTIYF
CDR3nt: TGTGCCAGCAGCCGGGAGCTTTTGGGAAACACCATATATTTT

v_gene: TRBV19
j_gene: TRBJ1-3
d_gene: TRBD1
CDR3aa: CASSTGGSGNTIYF
CDR3nt: TGTGCCAGTAGTACAGGGGGCTCTGGAAACACCATATATTTT

v_gene: TRBV27
j_gene: TRBJ1-1
d_gene: NA
CDR3aa: CASSEGRNTEAFF
CDR3nt: TGTGCCAGCAGTGAGGGTCGGAACACTGAAGCTTTCTTT

v_gene: TRBV5-1
j_gene: TRBJ1-2
d_gene: TRBD1
CDR3aa: CASSSQPIGTVYGYTF
CDR3nt: TGCGCCAGCAGCTCCCAGCCCATAGGGACAGTCTATGGCTACACCTTC

v_gene: TRBV27
j_gene: TRBJ1-1
d_gene: TRBD1
CDR3aa: CASSSDRVVTEAFF
CDR3nt: TGTGCCAGCAGTTCTGACAGGGTCGTGACTGAAGCTTTCTTT

v_gene: TRBV6-1
j_gene: TRBJ2-2
d_gene: NA
CDR3aa: CAIRQGRNTGELFF
CDR3nt: TGTGCTATCAGGCAGGGAAGGAACACCGGGGAGCTGTTTTTT

v_gene: TRBV30
j_gene: TRBJ2-3
d_gene: NA
CDR3aa: CAWSFQGVSTDTQYF
CDR3nt: TGTGCCTGGAGTTTCCAGGGTGTGAGCACAGATACGCAGTATTTT

v_gene: TRBV25-1
j_gene: TRBJ1-2
d_gene: NA
CDR3aa: CASSEFRKGDSYGYTF
CDR3nt: TGTGCCAGCAGTGAATTTCGAAAGGGGGATAGCTATGGCTACACCTTC

v_gene: TRBV9
j_gene: TRBJ1-6
d_gene: NA
CDR3aa: CASSLLDNSPLHF
CDR3nt: TGTGCCAGCAGCCTACTGGATAATTCACCCCTCCACTTT

v_gene: TRBV30
j_gene: TRBJ1-4
d_gene: NA
CDR3aa: CAWSVIGATEPNEKLFF
CDR3nt: TGTGCCTGGAGTGTAATAGGGGCAACGGAACCTAATGAAAAACTGTTTTTT

v_gene: TRBV2
j_gene: TRBJ2-3
d_gene: TRBD1
CDR3aa: CAQQGDSRTDTQYF
CDR3nt: TGTGCCCAGCAAGGGGACAGTCGCACAGATACGCAGTATTTT

v_gene: TRBV7-8
j_gene: TRBJ2-5
d_gene: NA
CDR3aa: CASSPSVGLKEPQYF
CDR3nt: TGTGCCAGCAGCCCATCTGTGGGACTGAAAGAGCCCCAGTACTTC

v_gene: TRBV9
j_gene: TRBJ2-1
d_gene: TRBD1
CDR3aa: CASSASPTGHSYNEQFF
CDR3nt: TGTGCCAGCAGCGCCAGCCCGACAGGGCACTCCTACAATGAGCAGTTCTTC